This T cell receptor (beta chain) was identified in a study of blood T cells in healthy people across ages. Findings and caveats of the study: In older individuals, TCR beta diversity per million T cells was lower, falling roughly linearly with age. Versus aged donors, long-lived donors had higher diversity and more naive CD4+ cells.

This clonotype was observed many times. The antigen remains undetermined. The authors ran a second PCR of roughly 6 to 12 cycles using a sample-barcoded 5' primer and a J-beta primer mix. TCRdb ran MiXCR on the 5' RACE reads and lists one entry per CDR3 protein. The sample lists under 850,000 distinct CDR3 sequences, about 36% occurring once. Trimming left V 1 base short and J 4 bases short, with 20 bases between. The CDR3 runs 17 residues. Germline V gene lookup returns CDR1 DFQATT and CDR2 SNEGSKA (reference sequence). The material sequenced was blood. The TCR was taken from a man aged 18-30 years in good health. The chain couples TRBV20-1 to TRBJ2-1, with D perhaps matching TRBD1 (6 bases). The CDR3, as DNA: TGCAGTGCTAGAGGAAATGACAGGCCCCTAATGTACAATGAGCAGTTCTTC. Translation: CSARGNDRPLMYNEQFF.